These 5 T cell receptor beta chains were sequenced from one sample in a study of cytomegalovirus exposure and HLA in healthy donors. The study ran its PCR with 60 Vbeta and 13 Jbeta primers. TCRdb keeps only in-frame clones here, not all; method: immunoSEQ multiplex PCR. This table has over 95,000 clones, roughly 76% appearing once. Sequenced sample: PBMCs. These receptors were collected from a woman in her thirties or forties in good health and CMV-seropositive.

The chain has TRBV6-5 and TRBJ1-5; the match to TRBD1 covers 12 bases. This CDR3 contains 15 residues. The germline gives CDR1 MNHEY, CDR2 SVGAGI. The V and J ends lost 4 bases and 6 bases, in that order; junction bases with no gene match: 4. Here the CDR3 reads CASSSGTGGLQPQHF. The CDR3 nucleotides are TGTGCCAGCAGTTCCGGGACAGGGGGCCTTCAGCCCCAGCATTTT.

The V and J genes are TRBV7-9 and TRBJ1-2; 7 bases agree with TRBD1. This CDR3 spans 13 amino acids. Germline-derived CDR1 and CDR2 are SEHNR and FQNEAQ (reference sequence). The junction had 2 bases not matched to a gene; V was cut back by 1 base and J by 6 bases. The CDR3 is CASSLEGAHGYTF. The CDR3 coding sequence is TGTGCCAGCAGCTTAGAGGGGGCGCATGGCTACACCTTC.

The CDR3 protein is CASSRGGGTGANVLTF. CDR3 nucleotide sequence: TGTGCCAGCAGCCGCGGGGGGGGTACCGGGGCCAACGTCCTGACTTTC. The chain couples TRBV7-2 to TRBJ2-6; 9 bases fit TRBD2. Germline V gene lookup returns CDR1 SGHTA and CDR2 FQGNSA. The CDR3 is 16 residues long. V was clipped by 5 bases and J by 4 bases; unmatched bases: 6.

The sample holds one count of this clone. The rearrangement uses TRBV2 and TRBJ1-4, with D tentatively TRBD1 (6 bases). Germline V gene lookup returns CDR1 SNHLY and CDR2 FYNNEI. The length of the CDR3 is 16 residues. The ends were cut back, 6 bases at V and 2 bases at J, with 16 bases in the middle. The CDR3 DNA is TGTGCCAGCAGACCCCACGACAGGAAGACTAATGAAAAACTGTTTTTT. This encodes CASRPHDRKTNEKLFF.

The chain links TRBV5-6 to TRBJ2-1; D ambiguous. Germline CDR1 SGHDT, CDR2 YYEEEE. Trimming removed 0 bases from V and 6 bases from J, with 10 bases in between. The CDR3 is 14 residues long. CDR3 residues: CASSLAGVGNEQFF. The CDR3 nucleotides are TGTGCCAGCAGCTTGGCCGGTGTCGGCAATGAGCAGTTCTTC.